Listed below are T cell receptor beta chains from one sample, sequenced in a study of T and B cells in COVID-19 patients. TCRdb re-derived calls from the multiplex PCR reads in MiXCR, one entry per CDR3 protein. The sample includes nearly 15,000 distinct CDR3 sequences, roughly 31% seen only once; the top ten take approximately 1%. Source material: blood. The receptors originated from a human donor who had recovered from COVID-19. Both conserved end residues are part of each CDR3. The order of the fields is clone size, D gene, J gene, V gene, CDR3 protein, CDR3 DNA. A D gene is named only where the DNA matches it firmly. A clone size is listed for some rows: how often the clone was seen (once, few, many), or a class if it is expanded.

clone_size: .; d_call: TRBD2; j_call: TRBJ2-1; v_call: TRBV30; cdr3_aa: CASSRGGPIYNEQFF; cdr3_nt: TGTGCCAGTAGTCGGGGGGGACCAATTTACAATGAGCAGTTCTTC
clone_size: medium-sized; d_call: .; j_call: TRBJ2-1; v_call: TRBV19; cdr3_aa: CASSIIKNNEQFF; cdr3_nt: TGTGCCAGTAGTATAATCAAGAACAATGAGCAGTTCTTC
clone_size: few; d_call: TRBD1; j_call: TRBJ2-7; v_call: TRBV30; cdr3_aa: CAWSEGAIYEQYF; cdr3_nt: TGTGCCTGGAGTGAGGGGGCCATCTACGAGCAGTACTTC
clone_size: medium-sized; d_call: .; j_call: TRBJ2-3; v_call: TRBV19; cdr3_aa: CASSLGSGTPYTDTQYF; cdr3_nt: TGTGCCAGTAGTTTGGGTAGCGGTACCCCATACACAGATACGCAGTATTTT
clone_size: few; d_call: .; j_call: TRBJ2-3; v_call: TRBV5-5; cdr3_aa: CASSLEGTTPSTDTQYF; cdr3_nt: TGTGCCAGCAGCTTGGAGGGAACCACGCCGTCCACAGATACGCAGTATTTT
clone_size: .; d_call: TRBD1; j_call: TRBJ2-6; v_call: TRBV6-5; cdr3_aa: CASTYSGTGGPGANVLTF; cdr3_nt: TGTGCCAGCACCTACTCCGGGACAGGGGGACCTGGGGCCAACGTCCTGACTTTC
clone_size: .; d_call: .; j_call: TRBJ2-3; v_call: TRBV7-2; cdr3_aa: CASSPGRGGRSLGDTQYF; cdr3_nt: TGTGCCAGCAGCCCCGGGCGTGGGGGCAGATCCCTAGGAGATACGCAGTATTTT
clone_size: medium-sized; d_call: TRBD1; j_call: TRBJ1-4; v_call: TRBV5-5; cdr3_aa: CASSLGQGFNEKLFF; cdr3_nt: TGTGCCAGCAGCTTGGGACAGGGGTTCAATGAAAAACTGTTTTTT
clone_size: .; d_call: .; j_call: TRBJ1-1; v_call: TRBV4-3; cdr3_aa: CASSQGRAEAFF; cdr3_nt: TGCGCCAGCAGCCAAGGCAGAGCCGAAGCTTTCTTT
clone_size: medium-sized; d_call: TRBD1; j_call: TRBJ1-6; v_call: TRBV11-3; cdr3_aa: CASSFDRGPVVESPLHF; cdr3_nt: TGTGCCAGCAGCTTCGACAGGGGGCCCGTCGTGGAATCACCCCTCCACTTT
clone_size: few; d_call: TRBD2; j_call: TRBJ2-3; v_call: TRBV7-2; cdr3_aa: CASSLESGRRTDTQYF; cdr3_nt: TGTGCCAGCAGCTTAGAAAGCGGGAGGAGGACAGATACGCAGTATTTT
clone_size: medium-sized; d_call: TRBD2; j_call: TRBJ2-2; v_call: TRBV6-5; cdr3_aa: CASTFTPRGSTGELFF; cdr3_nt: TGTGCCAGCACCTTTACTCCTCGCGGGAGCACCGGGGAGCTGTTTTTT
clone_size: .; d_call: TRBD1; j_call: TRBJ1-2; v_call: TRBV11-2; cdr3_aa: CASSWGTGLYGYTF; cdr3_nt: TGTGCCAGCAGCTGGGGGACAGGGCTCTATGGCTACACCTTC
clone_size: .; d_call: .; j_call: TRBJ1-1; v_call: TRBV11-3; cdr3_aa: CASSLDSARENTEAFF; cdr3_nt: TGTGCCAGCAGCTTAGATTCGGCACGGGAGAACACTGAAGCTTTCTTT
clone_size: medium-sized; d_call: .; j_call: TRBJ2-3; v_call: TRBV30; cdr3_aa: CAWSGEGGDTQYF; cdr3_nt: TGTGCCTGGAGCGGAGAGGGGGGAGATACGCAGTATTTT
clone_size: few; d_call: TRBD2; j_call: TRBJ2-1; v_call: TRBV5-4; cdr3_aa: CASSLSLSGAYNEQFF; cdr3_nt: TGTGCCAGCAGCTTGAGCCTTAGCGGGGCCTACAATGAGCAGTTCTTC
clone_size: once; d_call: TRBD1; j_call: TRBJ1-1; v_call: TRBV6-5; cdr3_aa: CASSQGEIMNTEAFF; cdr3_nt: TGTGCCAGCAGTCAGGGGGAAATTATGAACACTGAAGCTTTCTTT
clone_size: few; d_call: .; j_call: TRBJ2-1; v_call: TRBV18; cdr3_aa: CASSLRDKTLYNEQFF; cdr3_nt: TGTGCCAGCTCACTCCGAGACAAAACACTATACAATGAGCAGTTCTTC
clone_size: .; d_call: .; j_call: TRBJ1-2; v_call: TRBV11-3; cdr3_aa: CASSPDRSYGYTF; cdr3_nt: TGTGCCAGCAGCCCCGACAGGTCTTATGGCTACACCTTC
clone_size: .; d_call: TRBD1; j_call: TRBJ1-3; v_call: TRBV6-6; cdr3_aa: CASSSGQKGPSGNTIYF; cdr3_nt: TGTGCCAGCAGTTCGGGACAGAAGGGACCCTCTGGAAACACCATATATTTT
clone_size: few; d_call: .; j_call: TRBJ1-4; v_call: TRBV27; cdr3_aa: CASSIGGRPNEKLFF; cdr3_nt: TGTGCCAGCAGTATAGGGGGGAGGCCTAATGAAAAACTGTTTTTT
clone_size: .; d_call: .; j_call: TRBJ2-5; v_call: TRBV5-5; cdr3_aa: CASSLPGNQETQYF; cdr3_nt: TGTGCCAGCAGCCTCCCGGGGAACCAAGAGACCCAGTACTTC
clone_size: medium-sized; d_call: .; j_call: TRBJ1-1; v_call: TRBV11-3; cdr3_aa: CASSAGYENTEAFF; cdr3_nt: TGTGCCAGCAGCGCAGGGTATGAGAACACTGAAGCTTTCTTT
clone_size: .; d_call: TRBD2; j_call: TRBJ2-1; v_call: TRBV6-4; cdr3_aa: CASSGGASGRDEQFF; cdr3_nt: TGTGCCAGCAGTGGGGGGGCTAGCGGGAGGGACGAGCAGTTCTTC
clone_size: .; d_call: .; j_call: TRBJ1-5; v_call: TRBV10-3; cdr3_aa: CAIGSDSGNQPQHF; cdr3_nt: TGTGCCATCGGTTCGGACAGTGGCAATCAGCCCCAGCATTTT
clone_size: .; d_call: .; j_call: TRBJ2-7; v_call: TRBV5-1; cdr3_aa: CASSLGRMAQTRVRRYEQYF; cdr3_nt: TGCGCCAGCAGCTTGGGACGAATGGCTCAGACTAGAGTTCGCCGTTACGAGCAGTACTTC
clone_size: few; d_call: .; j_call: TRBJ2-5; v_call: TRBV7-2; cdr3_aa: CASSLAEETQYF; cdr3_nt: TGTGCCAGCAGCTTAGCGGAAGAGACCCAGTACTTC
clone_size: .; d_call: .; j_call: TRBJ1-1; v_call: TRBV6-5; cdr3_aa: CASSYLLDKNTEAFF; cdr3_nt: TGTGCCAGCAGTTACTTATTGGACAAAAACACTGAAGCTTTCTTT
clone_size: few; d_call: .; j_call: TRBJ2-1; v_call: TRBV27; cdr3_aa: CASSFLSQSYNEQFF; cdr3_nt: TGTGCCAGCAGTTTCCTCTCTCAGTCCTACAATGAGCAGTTCTTC
clone_size: .; d_call: TRBD1; j_call: TRBJ1-1; v_call: TRBV18; cdr3_aa: CTSSPLTGDMGTEAFF; cdr3_nt: TGTACCAGCTCACCACTGACAGGGGATATGGGCACTGAAGCTTTCTTT
clone_size: .; d_call: .; j_call: TRBJ1-6; v_call: TRBV7-2; cdr3_aa: CASSLSRASSYNSPLHF; cdr3_nt: TGTGCCAGCAGCTTATCTCGGGCGAGCTCCTATAATTCACCCCTCCACTTT
clone_size: .; d_call: .; j_call: TRBJ2-7; v_call: TRBV5-6; cdr3_aa: CASSRTVYEQYF; cdr3_nt: TGTGCCAGCAGCCGAACAGTCTACGAGCAGTACTTC
clone_size: .; d_call: .; j_call: TRBJ1-1; v_call: TRBV6-2/TRBV6-3; cdr3_aa: CASRDTVEAFF; cdr3_nt: TGTGCCAGCAGGGACACGGTTGAAGCTTTCTTT
clone_size: few; d_call: TRBD1; j_call: TRBJ1-1; v_call: TRBV6-5; cdr3_aa: CASRTGATEAFF; cdr3_nt: TGTGCCAGCAGAACAGGGGCCACTGAAGCTTTCTTT
clone_size: many; d_call: .; j_call: TRBJ1-1; v_call: TRBV19; cdr3_aa: CASLGPTWEAFF; cdr3_nt: TGTGCCAGTCTTGGCCCGACTTGGGAAGCTTTCTTT
clone_size: few; d_call: TRBD1; j_call: TRBJ1-2; v_call: TRBV24-1; cdr3_aa: CATVWPGDREDGYTF; cdr3_nt: TGTGCCACCGTCTGGCCCGGGGACAGGGAGGATGGCTACACCTTC
clone_size: .; d_call: TRBD2; j_call: TRBJ2-7; v_call: TRBV27; cdr3_aa: CAVAPLAGAIHEQYF; cdr3_nt: TGTGCCGTAGCACCATTAGCGGGAGCAATCCACGAGCAGTACTTC
clone_size: .; d_call: .; j_call: TRBJ2-7; v_call: TRBV11-3; cdr3_aa: CASSWTGNGEQYF; cdr3_nt: TGTGCCAGCAGCTGGACTGGAAATGGGGAGCAGTACTTC
clone_size: .; d_call: .; j_call: TRBJ2-7; v_call: TRBV27; cdr3_aa: CASRLTAGQTYEQYF; cdr3_nt: TGTGCCAGCAGGCTTACGGCAGGGCAAACCTACGAGCAGTACTTC
clone_size: few; d_call: .; j_call: TRBJ1-4; v_call: TRBV30; cdr3_aa: CAWSPGHNNEKLFF; cdr3_nt: TGTGCCTGGAGCCCGGGACATAATAATGAAAAACTGTTTTTT
clone_size: .; d_call: .; j_call: TRBJ2-7; v_call: TRBV20-1; cdr3_aa: CSARARTLDEQYF; cdr3_nt: TGCAGTGCTAGAGCCCGGACCTTGGACGAGCAGTACTTC
clone_size: .; d_call: TRBD1; j_call: TRBJ1-2; v_call: TRBV6-6; cdr3_aa: CASSLRQGTEENTF; cdr3_nt: TGTGCCAGCAGTCTCCGACAGGGAACCGAGGAGAACACCTTC
clone_size: medium-sized; d_call: .; j_call: TRBJ2-7; v_call: TRBV19; cdr3_aa: CASSTLGAGEQYF; cdr3_nt: TGTGCCAGTAGTACCCTAGGGGCTGGCGAGCAGTACTTC
clone_size: .; d_call: .; j_call: TRBJ1-5; v_call: TRBV6-6; cdr3_aa: CASSYVSGGNQPQHF; cdr3_nt: TGTGCCAGCAGTTACGTCTCCGGGGGCAATCAGCCCCAGCATTTT
clone_size: few; d_call: TRBD1; j_call: TRBJ2-7; v_call: TRBV18; cdr3_aa: CASSRQGHEQYF; cdr3_nt: TGTGCCAGCTCACGACAGGGGCACGAGCAGTACTTC
clone_size: .; d_call: .; j_call: TRBJ2-7; v_call: TRBV10-3; cdr3_aa: CAISATGEAYEQYF; cdr3_nt: TGTGCCATCAGTGCTACAGGGGAGGCCTACGAGCAGTACTTC
clone_size: medium-sized; d_call: .; j_call: TRBJ1-2; v_call: TRBV11-3; cdr3_aa: CASSQTSIQTYGYTF; cdr3_nt: TGTGCCAGCAGCCAAACTTCGATCCAGACCTATGGCTACACCTTC
clone_size: .; d_call: .; j_call: TRBJ1-2; v_call: TRBV27; cdr3_aa: CASSYSLGGGYTF; cdr3_nt: TGTGCCAGCAGTTACTCACTTGGCGGTGGCTACACCTTC